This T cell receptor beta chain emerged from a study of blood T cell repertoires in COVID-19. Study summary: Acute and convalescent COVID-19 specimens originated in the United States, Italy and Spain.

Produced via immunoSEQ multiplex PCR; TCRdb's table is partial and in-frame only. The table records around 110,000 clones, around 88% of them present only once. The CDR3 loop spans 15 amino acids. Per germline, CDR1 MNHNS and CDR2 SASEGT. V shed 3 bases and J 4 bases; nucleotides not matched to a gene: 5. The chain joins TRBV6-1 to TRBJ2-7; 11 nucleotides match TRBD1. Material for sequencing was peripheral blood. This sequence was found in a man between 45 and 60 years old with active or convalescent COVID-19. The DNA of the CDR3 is TGTGCCAGCAGTGAGTTGGACAGGGGGCCTTACGAGCAGTACTTC. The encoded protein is CASSELDRGPYEQYF.